This entry features one T cell receptor (beta chain) sequence. Its antigen is unidentified. This sample was taken from a study of blood T cells in healthy people across ages. Study results and caveats: In long-lived donors, naive CD4+ cell counts and diversity exceeded those of aged donors. Measured against age, TCR beta diversity per million T cells decreased in a roughly linear manner.

The CDR3 covers 14 residues. Germline CDR1 and CDR2: MNHNS and SASEGT. The V end was cut by 2 bases, the J end by 4 bases, with 8 bases between. Primed by a sample-barcoded 5' primer and a J-beta primer mix, a second PCR proceeded for about 6 to 12 cycles. A single record per CDR3 protein comes from TCRdb applying MiXCR to the 5' RACE reads. The table lists some 920,000 distinct CDR3 sequences, 51% of them singletons. The genes are TRBV6-1 and TRBJ2-2; D gene ambiguous. The origin of this receptor is a woman between 55 and 75 years old in good health. Sequenced material: blood. CDR3 in DNA: TGTGCCAGCAGTGAATTACAGATCACCGGGGAGCTGTTTTTT. This gives the protein CASSELQITGELFF.